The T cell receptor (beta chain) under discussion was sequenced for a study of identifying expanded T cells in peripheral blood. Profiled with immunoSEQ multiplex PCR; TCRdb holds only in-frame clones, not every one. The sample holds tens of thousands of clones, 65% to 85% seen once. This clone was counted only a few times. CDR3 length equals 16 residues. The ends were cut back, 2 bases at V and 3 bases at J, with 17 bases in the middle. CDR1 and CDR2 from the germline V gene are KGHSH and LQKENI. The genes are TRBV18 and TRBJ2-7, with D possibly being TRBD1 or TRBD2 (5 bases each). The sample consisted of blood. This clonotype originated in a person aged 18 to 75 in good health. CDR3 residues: CASSPTRQERGYEQYF. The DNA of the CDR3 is TGTGCCAGCTCACCAACCCGTCAGGAGAGGGGCTACGAGCAGTACTTC.